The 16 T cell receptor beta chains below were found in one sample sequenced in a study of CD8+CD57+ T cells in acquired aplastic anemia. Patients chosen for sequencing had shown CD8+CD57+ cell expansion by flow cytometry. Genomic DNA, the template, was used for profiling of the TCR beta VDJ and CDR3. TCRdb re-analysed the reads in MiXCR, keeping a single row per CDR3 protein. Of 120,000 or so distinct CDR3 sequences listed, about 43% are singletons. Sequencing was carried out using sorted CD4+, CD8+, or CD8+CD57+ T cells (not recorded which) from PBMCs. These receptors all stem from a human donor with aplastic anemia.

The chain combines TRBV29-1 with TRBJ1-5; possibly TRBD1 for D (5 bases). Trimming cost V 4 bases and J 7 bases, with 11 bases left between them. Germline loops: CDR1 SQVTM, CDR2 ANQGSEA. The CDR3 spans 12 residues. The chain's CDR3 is CSVVQGDQPQHF. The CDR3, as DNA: TGCAGCGTTGTGCAGGGTGACCAGCCCCAGCATTTT.

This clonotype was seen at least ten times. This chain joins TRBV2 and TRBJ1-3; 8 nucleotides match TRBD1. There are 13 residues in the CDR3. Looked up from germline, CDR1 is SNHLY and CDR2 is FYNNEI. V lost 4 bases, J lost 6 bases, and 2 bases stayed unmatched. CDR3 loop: CASSVQGANTIYF. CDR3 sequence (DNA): TGTGCCAGCAGTGTTCAGGGGGCAAACACCATATATTTT.

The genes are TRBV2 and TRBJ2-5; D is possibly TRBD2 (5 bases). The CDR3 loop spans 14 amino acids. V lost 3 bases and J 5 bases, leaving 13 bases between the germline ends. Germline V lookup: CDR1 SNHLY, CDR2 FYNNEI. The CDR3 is CASSEGVTTETQYF. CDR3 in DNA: TGTGCCAGCAGTGAGGGAGTCACCACCGAGACCCAGTACTTC.

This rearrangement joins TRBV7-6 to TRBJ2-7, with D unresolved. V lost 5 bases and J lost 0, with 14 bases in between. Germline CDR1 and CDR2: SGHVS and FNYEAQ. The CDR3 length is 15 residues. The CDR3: CASSPNALSSYEQYV. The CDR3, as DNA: TGTGCCAGCAGCCCGAACGCTTTGAGCTCCTACGAGCAGTACGTC.

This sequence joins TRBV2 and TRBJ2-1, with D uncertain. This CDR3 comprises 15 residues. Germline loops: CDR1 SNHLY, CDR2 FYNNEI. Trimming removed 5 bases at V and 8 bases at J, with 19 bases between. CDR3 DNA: TGTGCCAGCAGTTTCGGACCGGGTGGTGTATATGAGCAGTTCTTC. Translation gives CASSFGPGGVYEQFF.

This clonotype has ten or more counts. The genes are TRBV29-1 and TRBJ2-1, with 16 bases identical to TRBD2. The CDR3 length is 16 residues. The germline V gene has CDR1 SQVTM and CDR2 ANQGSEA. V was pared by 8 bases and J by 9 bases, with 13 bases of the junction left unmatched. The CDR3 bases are TGCAGCTATCTGGGGGGGACTAGCGGGGGGGCAGGTGAGCAGTTCTTC. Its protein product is CSYLGGTSGGAGEQFF.

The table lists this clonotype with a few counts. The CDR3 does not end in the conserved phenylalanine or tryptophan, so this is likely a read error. CDR3 sequence reads: CASSRVRGPTDTQYL. The CDR3 bases are TGTGCCAGCAGCCGAGTAAGGGGGCCCACAGATACGCAGTATCTT. V and J are TRBV4-2 and TRBJ2-3, with TRBD1 matching over 7 bases. This CDR3 is 15 amino acids long. V shed 4 bases, J shed 2 bases, and the junction held 6 bases outside the gene matches. Germline V gives CDR1 LGHNA, CDR2 YNFKEQ.

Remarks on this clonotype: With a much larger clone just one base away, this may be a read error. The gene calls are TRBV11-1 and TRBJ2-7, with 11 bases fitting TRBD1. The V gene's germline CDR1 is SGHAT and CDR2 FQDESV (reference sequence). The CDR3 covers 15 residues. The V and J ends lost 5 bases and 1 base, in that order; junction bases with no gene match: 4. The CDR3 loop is CASSMGQGGSYEQYF. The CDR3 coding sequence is TGTGCCAGCAGCATGGGACAGGGGGGATCCTACGAGCAGTACTTC.

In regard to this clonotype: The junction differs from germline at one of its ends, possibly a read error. For the CDR3, the DNA is TGTGCCAGCAGCTTAGCGGCGCCCACAGGTACGCAGTATTTT. Translating it yields CASSLAAPTGTQYF. The V and J genes are TRBV7-6 and TRBJ2-3; TRBD1 is a possible D gene (5 bases). Germline V CDR1 and CDR2: SGHVS, FNYEAQ. This CDR3 has 14 amino acids.

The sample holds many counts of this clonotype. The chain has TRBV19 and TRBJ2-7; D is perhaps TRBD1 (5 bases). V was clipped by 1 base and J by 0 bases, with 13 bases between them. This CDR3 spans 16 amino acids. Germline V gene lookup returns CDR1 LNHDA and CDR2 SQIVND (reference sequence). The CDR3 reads CASSIVGEFRSYEQYF. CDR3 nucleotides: TGTGCCAGTAGTATAGTAGGGGAATTCCGCTCCTACGAGCAGTACTTC.

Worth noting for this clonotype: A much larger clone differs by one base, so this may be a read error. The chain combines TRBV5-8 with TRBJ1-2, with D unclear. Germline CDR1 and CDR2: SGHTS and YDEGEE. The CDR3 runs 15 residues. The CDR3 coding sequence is TGTGGCAGCAGCTCGCCTCGATTTGTGAGATATGGCTACACCTTC. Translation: CGSSSPRFVRYGYTF.

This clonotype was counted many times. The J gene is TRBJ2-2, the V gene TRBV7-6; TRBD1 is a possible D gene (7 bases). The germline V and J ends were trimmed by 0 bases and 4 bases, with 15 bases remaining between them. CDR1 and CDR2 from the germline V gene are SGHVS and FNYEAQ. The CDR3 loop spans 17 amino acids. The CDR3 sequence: CASSLAGGTVSTGELFF. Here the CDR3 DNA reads TGTGCCAGCAGCTTAGCAGGAGGGACAGTTTCCACCGGGGAGCTGTTTTTT.

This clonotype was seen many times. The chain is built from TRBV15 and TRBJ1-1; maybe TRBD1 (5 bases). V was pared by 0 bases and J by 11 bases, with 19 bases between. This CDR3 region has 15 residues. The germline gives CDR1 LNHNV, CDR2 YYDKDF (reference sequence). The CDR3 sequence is CATSRERGRLGNAFF. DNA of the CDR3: TGTGCCACCAGCAGAGAAAGGGGTCGCCTGGGAAATGCTTTCTTT.

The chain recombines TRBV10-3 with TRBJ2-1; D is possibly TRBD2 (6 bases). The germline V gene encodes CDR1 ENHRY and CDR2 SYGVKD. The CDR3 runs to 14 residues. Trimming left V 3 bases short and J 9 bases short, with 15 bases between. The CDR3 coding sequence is TGTGCCATCAGTGAAGGTAGCGTGGGAGGTGAGCAGTTCTTC. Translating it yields CAISEGSVGGEQFF.

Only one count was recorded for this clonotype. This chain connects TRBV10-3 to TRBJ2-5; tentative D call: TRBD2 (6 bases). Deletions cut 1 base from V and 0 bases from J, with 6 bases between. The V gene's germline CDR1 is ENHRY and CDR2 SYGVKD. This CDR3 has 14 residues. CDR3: CAISEWGDQETQYF. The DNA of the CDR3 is TGTGCCATCAGTGAGTGGGGGGACCAAGAGACCCAGTACTTC.

The CDR3 is CSGRGTKDSPLHF. The CDR3 DNA is TGCAGTGGGAGGGGGACTAAAGATTCACCCCTCCACTTT. The chain couples TRBV20-1 to TRBJ1-6, with D perhaps matching TRBD1 (6 bases). Trimming stripped 7 bases from V and 8 bases from J, with 15 bases between. Looked up from germline, CDR1 is DFQATT and CDR2 is SNEGSKA (reference sequence). The length of the CDR3 is 13 residues.